The TCR beta chain described here comes from a study of human T cells and chemical hapten exposure. Sample time point: healthy volunteer bleed at 2 weeks. Total RNA was isolated from whole blood that had not been fractionated. TCRdb reprocessed the RACE reads with MiXCR, giving one entry per CDR3 protein. The table includes some 90,000 distinct CDR3 sequences, about 10% detected once. CDR1 and CDR2 (germline): DFQATT, SNEGSKA (reference sequence). The CDR3 is 11 amino acids. V dropped 2 bases and J dropped 3 bases, with 5 bases sitting between them. This clonotype was counted many times. This clonotype was obtained from a female donor in good health. Some clones in this sample may be carry-over from other donors' samples. The gene calls are TRBV20-1 and TRBJ2-7; no clear D. The material sequenced was whole blood. The CDR3, as DNA: TGCAGTGCTAGACAGGACTACGAGCAGTACTTC. This encodes CSARQDYEQYF.